The sequence of this T cell receptor (beta chain) was determined in a study of post-analysis software for immune sequencing data. Study summary: Relapsing-remitting, secondary progressive and progressive-relapsing courses of multiple sclerosis were included.

The germline V gene has CDR1 SQVTM and CDR2 ANQGSEA. The CDR3 sequence is 12 residues long. The V gene lost 3 bases and the J gene lost 3 bases, with 5 bases spanning the gap. Study outcomes and limitations: People with multiple sclerosis had a significantly lower normalized Chao1 diversity than controls did. Higher frequency in patients than in controls was seen for roughly five TRBV segments, with TRBV5-6, TRBV5-1 and TRBV20-1 among them.

Unique molecular identifiers had been added to the TCR beta cDNA libraries. TCRdb fed the PCR reads into MiXCR, producing one record per CDR3 protein. Here the sample spans approximately 570,000 distinct CDR3 sequences, 44% being singletons. Comments on this clonotype: Its antigen is not known.

The chain has TRBV29-1 and TRBJ1-4; D gene unclear. Sequencing was done on a sample of blood. The origin of this receptor is a girl aged 10 to 17 with multiple sclerosis. DNA of the CDR3: TGCAGCGTTGATTCCGCTAATGAAAAACTGTTTTTT. Its protein product is CSVDSANEKLFF. Together with reference TRBV29-1 and TRBJ1-4, the CDR3 gives the full variable domain: SAVISQKPSRDICQRGTSLTIQCQVDSQVTMMFWYRQQPGQSLTLIATANQGSEATYESGFVIDKFPISRPNLTFSTLTVSNMSPEDSSIYLCSVDSANEKLFFGSGTQLSVL.